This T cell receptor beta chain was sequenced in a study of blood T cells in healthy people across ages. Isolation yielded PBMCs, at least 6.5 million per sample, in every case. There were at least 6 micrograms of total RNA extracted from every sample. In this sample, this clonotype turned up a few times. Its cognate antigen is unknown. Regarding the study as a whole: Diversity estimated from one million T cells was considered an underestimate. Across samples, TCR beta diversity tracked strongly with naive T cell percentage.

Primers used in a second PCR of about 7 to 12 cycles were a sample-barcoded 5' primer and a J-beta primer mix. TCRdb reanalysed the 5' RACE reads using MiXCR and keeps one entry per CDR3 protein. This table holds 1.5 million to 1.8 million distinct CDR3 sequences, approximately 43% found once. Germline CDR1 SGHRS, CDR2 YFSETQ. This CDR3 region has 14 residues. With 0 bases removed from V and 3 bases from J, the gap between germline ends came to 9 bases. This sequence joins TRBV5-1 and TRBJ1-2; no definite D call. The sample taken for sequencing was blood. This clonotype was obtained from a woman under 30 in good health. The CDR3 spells CASSLVVGDYGYTF. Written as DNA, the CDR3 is TGCGCCAGCAGCTTGGTCGTTGGAGACTATGGCTACACCTTC.